This T cell receptor (beta chain) originates from a study of cytomegalovirus exposure and HLA in healthy donors. Across the whole study: Membership in the Caucasian-associated ancestry cluster was found for about four fifths of 350 to 450 genotyped donors.

CDR1 and CDR2 (germline): MNHEY, SMNVEV (reference sequence). The trim removed 6 bases at V and 4 bases at J, leaving 3 bases unmatched. The CDR3 is made up of 12 amino acids. Study-level points and caveats: In a later analysis, common viral pathogens appeared linked to several of the most significant clusters. It was confirmed in vitro that a few of the CMV-associated chains were specific for CMV antigens.

The PCR ran on 60 Vbeta and 13 Jbeta primers. Clones were sequenced by immunoSEQ multiplex PCR, and TCRdb holds only the in-frame ones, with some missing. The sample records around 200,000 clones, about 80% being singletons. Remarks on this clone: What it binds is not known.

The sequenced sample consisted of PBMCs. The V call is TRBV27, the J call TRBJ2-7; 7 bases are shared with TRBD1. The sequence was collected from a boy between 10 and 17 years old in good health and CMV-seronegative. The CDR3 nucleotides are TGTGCCAGCAGCCCGACAGGGTACGAGCAGTACTTC. This codes for CASSPTGYEQYF.